This T cell receptor beta chain originates from a study of cytomegalovirus exposure and HLA in healthy donors. Overall study findings and caveats: Researchers reported in a later analysis that a missense DCLRE1C variant was tied to TCR beta V- and J-gene trimming. There were some V segments, including TRBV6-2 and TRBV6-3, excluded as indistinguishable. In a later analysis, 15,000 to 20,000 TCR beta sequences were associated with HLA alleles at 0.05 false discovery rate. An assumption of roughly uniform sequencing depth across donors underlay the presence/absence analyses.

The PCR made use of 60 Vbeta and 13 Jbeta primers. This table comes from immunoSEQ multiplex PCR, and its TCRdb copy is limited to in-frame clones, with some not included. The data hold about 240,000 clones, with about 81% observed a single time. In germline, CDR1 is SGHNT, CDR2 YYREEE (reference sequence). V shed 0 bases and J shed 5 bases, with 8 bases lying between them. This CDR3 comprises 14 residues. Of note for this clone: What it recognizes is unknown.

This chain connects TRBV5-4 to TRBJ1-4; D call uncertain. The specimen sequenced was PBMCs. This clonotype was obtained from a woman between 40 and 55 years old in good health and CMV-seropositive. The CDR3 spells CASSLGASNEKLFF. For the CDR3, the DNA is TGTGCCAGCAGCTTGGGGGCTAGCAATGAAAAACTGTTTTTT.